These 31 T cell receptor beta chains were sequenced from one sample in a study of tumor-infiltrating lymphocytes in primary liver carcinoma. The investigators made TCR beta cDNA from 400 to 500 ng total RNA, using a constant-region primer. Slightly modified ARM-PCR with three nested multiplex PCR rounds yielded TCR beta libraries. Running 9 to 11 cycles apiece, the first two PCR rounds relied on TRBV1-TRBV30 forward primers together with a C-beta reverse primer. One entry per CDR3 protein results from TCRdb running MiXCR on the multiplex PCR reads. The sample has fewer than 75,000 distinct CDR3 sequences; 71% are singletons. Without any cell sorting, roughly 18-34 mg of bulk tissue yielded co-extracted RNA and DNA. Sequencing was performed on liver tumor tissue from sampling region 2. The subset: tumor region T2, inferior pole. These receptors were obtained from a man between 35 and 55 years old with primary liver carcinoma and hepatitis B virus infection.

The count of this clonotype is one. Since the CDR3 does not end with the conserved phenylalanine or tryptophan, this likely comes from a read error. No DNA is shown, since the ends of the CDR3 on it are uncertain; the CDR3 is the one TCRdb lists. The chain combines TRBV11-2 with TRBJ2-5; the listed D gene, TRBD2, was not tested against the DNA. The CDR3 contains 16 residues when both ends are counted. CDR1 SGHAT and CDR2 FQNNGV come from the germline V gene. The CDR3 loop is CANSQTPGGGKETEYV.

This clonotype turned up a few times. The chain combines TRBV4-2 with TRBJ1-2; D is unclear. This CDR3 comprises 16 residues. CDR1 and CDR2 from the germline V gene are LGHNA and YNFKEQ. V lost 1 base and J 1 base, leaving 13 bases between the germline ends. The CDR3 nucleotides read TGTGCCAGCAGCCAAGGTCCTTCTGCGGGTAACTATGGCTACACCTTC. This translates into CASSQGPSAGNYGYTF.

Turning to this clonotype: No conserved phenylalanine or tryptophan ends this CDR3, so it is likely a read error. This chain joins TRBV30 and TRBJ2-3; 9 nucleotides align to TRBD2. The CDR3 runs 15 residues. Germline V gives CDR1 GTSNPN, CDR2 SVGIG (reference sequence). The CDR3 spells CAWFRAGGPADMQYL. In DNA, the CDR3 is TGTGCCTGGTTTCGGGCGGGAGGGCCAGCAGATATGCAGTATTTA.

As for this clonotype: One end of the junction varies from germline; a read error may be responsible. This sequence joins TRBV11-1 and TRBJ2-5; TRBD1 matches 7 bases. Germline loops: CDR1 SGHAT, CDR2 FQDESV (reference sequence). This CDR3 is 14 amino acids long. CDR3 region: CANSGQVEMETRYF. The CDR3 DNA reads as TGTGCCAACAGTGGACAGGTGGAGATGGAGACCCGGTACTTC.

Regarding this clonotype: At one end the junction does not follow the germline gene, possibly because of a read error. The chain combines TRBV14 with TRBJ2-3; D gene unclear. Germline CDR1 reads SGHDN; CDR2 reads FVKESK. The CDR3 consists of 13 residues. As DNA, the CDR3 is TGTGCCAGCTGCCTAAGCAGGTCAGATGCGCAGTATTTT. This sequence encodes CASCLSRSDAQYF.

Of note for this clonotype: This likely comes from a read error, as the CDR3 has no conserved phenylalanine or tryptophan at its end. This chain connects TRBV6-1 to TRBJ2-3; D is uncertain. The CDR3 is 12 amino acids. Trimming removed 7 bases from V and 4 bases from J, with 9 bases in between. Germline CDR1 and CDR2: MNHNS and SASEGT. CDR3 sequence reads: CASKPSSDTQYL. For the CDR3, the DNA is TGTGCCAGCAAGCCCAGCTCAGATACGCAGTATTTA.

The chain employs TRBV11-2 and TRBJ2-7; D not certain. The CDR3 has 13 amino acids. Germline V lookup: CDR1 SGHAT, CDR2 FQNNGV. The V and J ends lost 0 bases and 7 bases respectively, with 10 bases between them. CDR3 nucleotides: TGTGCCAGCAGCTTAGATCGTGGATGGGAGCAGTACTTC. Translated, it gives CASSLDRGWEQYF.

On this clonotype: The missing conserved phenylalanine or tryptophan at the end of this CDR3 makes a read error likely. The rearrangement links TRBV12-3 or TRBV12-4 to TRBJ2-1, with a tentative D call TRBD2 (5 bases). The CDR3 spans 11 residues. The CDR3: CAGSPGIEQFL. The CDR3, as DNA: TGTGCCGGCAGTCCCGGGATAGAGCAGTTCCTC.

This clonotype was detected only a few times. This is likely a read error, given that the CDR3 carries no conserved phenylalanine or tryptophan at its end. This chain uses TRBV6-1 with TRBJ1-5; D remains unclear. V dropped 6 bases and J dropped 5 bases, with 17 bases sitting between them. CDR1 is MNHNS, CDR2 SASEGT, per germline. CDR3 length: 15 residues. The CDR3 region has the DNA TGTGCCAGCAGAGTCTATCGAACCCGAGATCAGCCCCAGCATCTT. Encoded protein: CASRVYRTRDQPQHL.

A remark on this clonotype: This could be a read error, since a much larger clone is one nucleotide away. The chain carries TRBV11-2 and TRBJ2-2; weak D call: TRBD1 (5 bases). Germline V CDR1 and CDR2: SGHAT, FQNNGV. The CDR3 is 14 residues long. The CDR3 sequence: CASSTDSDTWDLFF. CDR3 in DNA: TGTGCCAGCAGCACAGACTCGGACACCTGGGATCTGTTTTTT.

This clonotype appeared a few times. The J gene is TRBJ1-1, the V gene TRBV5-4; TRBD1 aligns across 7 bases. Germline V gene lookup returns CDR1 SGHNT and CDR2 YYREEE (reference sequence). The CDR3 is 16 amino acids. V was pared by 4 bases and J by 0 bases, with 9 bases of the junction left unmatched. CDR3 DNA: TGTGCCAGCAGCCAATTTGGGACAGTGATGAACACTGAAGCTTTCTTT. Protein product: CASSQFGTVMNTEAFF.

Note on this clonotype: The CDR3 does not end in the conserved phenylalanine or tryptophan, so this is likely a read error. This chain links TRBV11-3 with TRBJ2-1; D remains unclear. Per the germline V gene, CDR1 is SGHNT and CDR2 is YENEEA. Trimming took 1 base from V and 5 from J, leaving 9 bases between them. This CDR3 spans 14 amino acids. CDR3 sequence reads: CASSLGISNNEQFV. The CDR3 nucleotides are TGTGCCAGCAGCTTAGGCATCTCGAACAATGAGCAGTTCGTC.

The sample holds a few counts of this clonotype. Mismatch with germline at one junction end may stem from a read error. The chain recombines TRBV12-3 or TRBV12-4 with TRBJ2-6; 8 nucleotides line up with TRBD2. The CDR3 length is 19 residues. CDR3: CASSATLGTRGSGVNVLTF. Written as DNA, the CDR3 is TGTGCCAGCAGTGCAACCCTCGGGACTAGAGGCTCTGGGGTCAACGTCCTGACTTTC.

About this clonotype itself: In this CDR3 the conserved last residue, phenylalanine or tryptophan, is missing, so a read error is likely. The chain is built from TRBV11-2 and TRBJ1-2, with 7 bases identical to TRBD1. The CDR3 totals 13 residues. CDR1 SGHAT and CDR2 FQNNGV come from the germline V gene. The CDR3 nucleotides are TGTGCCAGCAGCCGACAGGGAGTCTATGACTACACCATC. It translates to CASSRQGVYDYTI.

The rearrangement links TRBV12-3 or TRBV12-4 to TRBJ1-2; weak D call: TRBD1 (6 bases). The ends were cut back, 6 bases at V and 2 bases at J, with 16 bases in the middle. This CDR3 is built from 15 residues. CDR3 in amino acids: CASSLGQIANYGYTF. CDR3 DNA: TGTGCCAGCAGCCTCGGACAGATTGCAAACTATGGCTACACCTTC.

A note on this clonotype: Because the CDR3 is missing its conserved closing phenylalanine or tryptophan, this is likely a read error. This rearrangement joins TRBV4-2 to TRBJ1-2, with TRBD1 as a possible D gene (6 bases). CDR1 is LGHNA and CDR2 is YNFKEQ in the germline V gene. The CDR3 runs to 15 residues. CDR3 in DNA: TGTGCCAGCAGACAAGATATGGGCAGGGGTGCTGGCTACACCTCC. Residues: CASRQDMGRGAGYTS.

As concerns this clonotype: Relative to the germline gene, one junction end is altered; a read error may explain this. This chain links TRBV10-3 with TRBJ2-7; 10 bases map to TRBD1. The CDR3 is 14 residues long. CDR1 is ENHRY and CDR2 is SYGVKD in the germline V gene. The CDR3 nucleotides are TGTGCCATCAGTGGGGGGACAGGGGACTACGAGCAGTATTTC. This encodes CAISGGTGDYEQYF.

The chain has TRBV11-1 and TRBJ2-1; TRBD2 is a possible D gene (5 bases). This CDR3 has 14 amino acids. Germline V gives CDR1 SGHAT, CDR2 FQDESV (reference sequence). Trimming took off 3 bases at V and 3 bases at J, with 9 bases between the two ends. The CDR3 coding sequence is TGTGCCAGCAGCTTGGAGAGCGGCTACAATGAGCAGTTCTTC. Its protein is CASSLESGYNEQFF.

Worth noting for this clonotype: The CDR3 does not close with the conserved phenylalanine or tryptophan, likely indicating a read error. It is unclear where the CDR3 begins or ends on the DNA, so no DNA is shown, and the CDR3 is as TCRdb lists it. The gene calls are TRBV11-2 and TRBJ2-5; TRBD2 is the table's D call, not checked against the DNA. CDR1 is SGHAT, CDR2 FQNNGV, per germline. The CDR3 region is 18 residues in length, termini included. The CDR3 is CASSLDPWYSGRGETHYL.

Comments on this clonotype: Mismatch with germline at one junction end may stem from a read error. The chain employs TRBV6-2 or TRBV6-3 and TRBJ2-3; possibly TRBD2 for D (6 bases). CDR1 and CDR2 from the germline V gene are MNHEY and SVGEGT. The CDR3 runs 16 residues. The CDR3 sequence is CASTRGRTLGGDMQYF. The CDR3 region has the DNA TGTGCCAGCACTCGTGGACGGACACTGGGGGGAGATATGCAGTATTTT.

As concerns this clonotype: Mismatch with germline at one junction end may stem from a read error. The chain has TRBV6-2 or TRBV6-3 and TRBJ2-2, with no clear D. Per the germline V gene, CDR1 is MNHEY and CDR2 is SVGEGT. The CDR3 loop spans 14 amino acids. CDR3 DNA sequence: TGTGCCAGGAGCTCGGACGGAAACACAGGGGAGCTGTTTTTT. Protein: CARSSDGNTGELFF.

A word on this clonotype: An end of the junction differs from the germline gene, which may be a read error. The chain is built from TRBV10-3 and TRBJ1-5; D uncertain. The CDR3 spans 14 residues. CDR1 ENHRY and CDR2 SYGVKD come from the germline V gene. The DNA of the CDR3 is TGTGACATCAGTGAGTATGAGGGCGATCAACTCCAGCATTTT. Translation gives CDISEYEGDQLQHF.

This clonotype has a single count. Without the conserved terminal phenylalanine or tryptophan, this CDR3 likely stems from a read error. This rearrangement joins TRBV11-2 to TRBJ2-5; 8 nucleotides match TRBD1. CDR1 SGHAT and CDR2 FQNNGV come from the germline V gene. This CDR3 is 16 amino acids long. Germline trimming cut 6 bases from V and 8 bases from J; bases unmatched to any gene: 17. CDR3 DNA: TGTGCCAGCAGTTTAACAGCAGGGGGCTCGGGGGATACCCAGTACTTG. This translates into CASSLTAGGSGDTQYL.

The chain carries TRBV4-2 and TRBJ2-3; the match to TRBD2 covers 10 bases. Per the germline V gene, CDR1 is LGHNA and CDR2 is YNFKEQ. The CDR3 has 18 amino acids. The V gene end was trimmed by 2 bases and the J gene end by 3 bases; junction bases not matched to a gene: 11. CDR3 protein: CASSQIALLAGATDTQYF. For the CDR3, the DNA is TGTGCCAGCAGCCAAATTGCACTTCTAGCGGGAGCGACAGATACGCAGTATTTT.

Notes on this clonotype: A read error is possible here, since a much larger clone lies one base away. The CDR3 sequence: CSRGDSLNTEAFF. As DNA, the CDR3 is TGCAGCCGGGGAGACAGCCTGAACACTGAAGCTTTCTTT. The V gene is TRBV29-1, the J gene TRBJ1-1, with a weak D call TRBD1 (5 bases). This CDR3 has 13 residues. Germline CDR1 SQVTM, CDR2 ANQGSEA. The V and J ends lost 8 bases and 0 bases respectively, with 13 bases between them.

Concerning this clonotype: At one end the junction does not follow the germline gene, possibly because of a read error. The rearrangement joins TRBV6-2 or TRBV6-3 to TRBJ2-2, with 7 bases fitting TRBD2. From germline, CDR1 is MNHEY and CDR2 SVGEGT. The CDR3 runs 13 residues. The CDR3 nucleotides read TGTGGCAGCAGCTGGACTAGAACCGGGGAGCTGTTTTTT. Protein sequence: CGSSWTRTGELFF.

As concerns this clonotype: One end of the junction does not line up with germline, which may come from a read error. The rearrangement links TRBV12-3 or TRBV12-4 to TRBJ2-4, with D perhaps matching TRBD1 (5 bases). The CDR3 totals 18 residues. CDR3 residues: CANSLWGGADIAKNIQYF. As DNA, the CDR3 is TGTGCCAACAGTTTATGGGGTGGGGCGGACATTGCTAAAAACATTCAGTACTTC.

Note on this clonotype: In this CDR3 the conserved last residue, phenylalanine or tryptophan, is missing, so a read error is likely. The CDR3 DNA sequence: TGTGCCAGCAGCGCCGGGACACGTGACTACGAGCAGTACCTC. It encodes CASSAGTRDYEQYL. The chain recombines TRBV9 with TRBJ2-7; weak D call: TRBD1 (6 bases). V lost 3 bases and J lost 3, with 13 bases in between. Germline loops: CDR1 SGDLS, CDR2 YYNGEE. There are 14 residues in the CDR3.

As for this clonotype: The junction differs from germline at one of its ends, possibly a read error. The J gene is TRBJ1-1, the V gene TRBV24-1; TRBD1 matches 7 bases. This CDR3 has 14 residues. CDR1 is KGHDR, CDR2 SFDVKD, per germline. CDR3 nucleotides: TGTGCCACCAGTGATCACAGGGGAGGCACTGAAGCCTTCTTT. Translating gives CATSDHRGGTEAFF.

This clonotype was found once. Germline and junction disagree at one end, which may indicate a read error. This CDR3 reads CASCLALVGYKEQFF. The CDR3 coding sequence is TGCGCCAGCTGCTTGGCTCTAGTGGGTTACAAAGAGCAGTTCTTC. The J gene is TRBJ2-1, the V gene TRBV5-1; the D is unclear. CDR3 length: 15 amino acids. Germline CDR1 and CDR2: SGHRS and YFSETQ. Full variable domain (remainder filled in from reference TRBV5-1 and TRBJ2-1): KAGVTQTPRYLIKTRGQQVTLSCSPISGHRSVSWYQQTPGQGLQFLFEYFSETQRNKGNFPGRFSGRQFSNSRSEMNVSTLELGDSALYLCASCLALVGYKEQFFGPGTRLTVL.

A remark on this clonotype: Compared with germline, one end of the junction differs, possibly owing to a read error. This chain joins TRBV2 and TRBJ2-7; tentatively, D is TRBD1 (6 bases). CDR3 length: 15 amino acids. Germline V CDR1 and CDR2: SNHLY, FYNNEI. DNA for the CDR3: TGTGCTAGCAGTGAGTACAGGGCGGTCTCCTACGAGCGGTACTTC. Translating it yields CASSEYRAVSYERYF. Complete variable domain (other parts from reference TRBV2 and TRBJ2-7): EPEVTQTPSHQVTQMGQEVILRCVPISNHLYFYWYRQILGQKVEFLVSFYNNEISEKSEIFDDQFSVERPDGSNFTLKIRSTKLEDSAMYFCASSEYRAVSYERYFGPGTRLTVT.